The entry that follows covers one T cell receptor (beta chain) sequence. The data are from a study of blood T cell repertoires in COVID-19. Study-level information: The study drew acute and convalescent COVID-19 samples from the United States, Italy and Spain.

The table came from immunoSEQ multiplex PCR; TCRdb's copy has only in-frame clones and leaves some out. Of 200,000 to 250,000 clones listed, roughly 86% were seen once; the top ten hold roughly 10%. Germline values: CDR1 SGHKS, CDR2 YYEKEE (reference sequence). V lost 4 bases to trimming and J lost 4 bases, with 9 bases between them. The CDR3 runs 13 residues. The sequencing sample was made of peripheral blood. The receptor comes from a woman in her fifties or sixties with COVID-19, enrolled during active disease. The chain is built from TRBV5-5 and TRBJ1-3, with D uncertain. The CDR3 region has the DNA TGTGCCAGCAGCGTCAGATCCGGAAACACCATATATTTT. Translating gives CASSVRSGNTIYF.